The present T cell receptor (beta chain) was sequenced within a study of blood T cell repertoires in COVID-19. The CDR3 covers 14 residues. Germline V gene data show CDR1 as SEHNR and CDR2 as FQNEAQ (reference sequence). V lost 5 bases and J lost 3, with 13 bases in between. In the original workflow: By means of reference gene primer amplification, nucleated cell counts were estimated. Assay: immunoSEQ multiplex PCR; the TCRdb copy retains only in-frame clones and omits some. D and trimming were read from the DNA, whereas the V and J calls and clone size are those reported in that table. The sample includes around 190,000 clones, roughly four fifths seen only once; the top ten take 8% to 13%. Patients from Seattle were sampled longitudinally, starting during active infection.

Sequences were obtained from peripheral blood. The receptor was derived from a woman in her forties with COVID-19, enrolled during active disease. V usage is TRBV7-9 and J usage is TRBJ1-2; no reliable D call. For the CDR3, the DNA is TGTGCCAGCAGCCCGAAGGAGAGGGACTATGGCTACACCTTC. Encoded protein: CASSPKERDYGYTF. The entire variable domain, with the rest obtained from reference TRBV7-9 and TRBJ1-2, is as follows: DTGVSQNPRHKITKRGQNVTFRCDPISEHNRLYWYRQTLGQGPEFLTYFQNEAQLEKSRLLSDRFSAERPKGSFSTLEIQRTEQGDSAMYLCASSPKERDYGYTFGSGTRLTVV.